The entry below describes one T cell receptor (beta chain). Original processing methods: Cell counts per sample came from amplifying reference gene primers. Repertoires were generated with immunoSEQ multiplex PCR, while TCRdb's copy carries only in-frame clones and drops some. The V and J calls and clone size are taken from that table; D and trimming were inferred from the DNA. This sample yields 350,000 to 500,000 clones, of which more than 70% are seen a single time; around 1.5% belongs to the top ten. The data derive from a study of blood T cell repertoires in COVID-19. The TCR comes from a woman between 18 and 29 years old who had been exposed to COVID-19. The sequenced sample consisted of PBMCs or T cells enriched from blood (not recorded which).

The CDR3 nucleotides read TGCGCCAGCTCCCAGGGTCCCGGCTATGGCTACACCTTC. Amino acid sequence: CASSQGPGYGYTF. The chain is built from TRBV10-1 and TRBJ1-2, with D possibly matching TRBD1 (5 bases). V dropped 8 bases and J dropped 4 bases, with 14 bases sitting between them. The CDR3 loop spans 13 amino acids. The germline V gene has CDR1 WNHNN and CDR2 SYGVQD (reference sequence).